Listed here are 4 T cell receptor beta chains from one sample, sequenced in a study of regulatory T cells in long-lasting Graves disease. Sequencing libraries for TCR beta were prepared with iRepertoire HTBI primers and Arm-PCR of CDR3 regions. MiXCR was run by TCRdb on the multiplex PCR reads, yielding one entry per CDR3 protein. The repertoire holds approximately 300,000 distinct CDR3 sequences, over 15% seen once, with roughly 40% in the top ten. The time point denotes: newly diagnosed GD, antithyroid drugs for less than 3 months. From PBMCs, RNA was extracted and then used to make the TCR library. Sequences were derived from peripheral blood mononuclear cells (PBMCs), sampled at new diagnosis, from a patient treated with antithyroid drugs. These receptors were collected from a female donor with Graves disease.

This clonotype was observed a handful of times. The chain has TRBV20-1 and TRBJ2-4, with D possibly TRBD2 on 5 matching bases. Germline CDR1 reads DFQATT; CDR2 reads SNEGSKA (reference sequence). Trimming shortened V by 6 bases and J by 3 bases, and 15 bases separated the two germline ends. This CDR3 spans 14 amino acids. The CDR3 DNA reads as TGCAGTGCCCCACCCGAAGGAGGCAAAAACATTCAGTACTTC. It is translated as CSAPPEGGKNIQYF.

This clonotype was counted at least ten times. The chain is built from TRBV18 and TRBJ2-5; D is unresolved. V was shortened by 2 bases and J by 4 bases, with 14 bases between the two germline ends. The CDR3 has 15 residues. Germline-derived CDR1 and CDR2 are KGHSH and LQKENI. The CDR3: CASSPTQVEAETQYF. CDR3 coding DNA: TGTGCCAGCTCACCAACCCAAGTCGAGGCAGAGACCCAGTACTTC.

The V and J genes are TRBV11-1 and TRBJ2-3, with D possibly called TRBD1 or TRBD2 (5 bases each). The CDR3 has 12 amino acids. With 3 bases removed from V and 6 bases from J, the gap between germline ends came to 7 bases. The germline V gene has CDR1 SGHAT and CDR2 FQDESV (reference sequence). The CDR3 sequence: CASSLGDDTQYF. The CDR3 DNA reads TGTGCCAGCAGCTTGGGGGACGATACGCAGTATTTT.

This clonotype has only a few counts. The rearrangement uses TRBV19 and TRBJ1-5; D is uncertain. The germline V and J ends were trimmed by 5 bases and 2 bases, with 16 bases remaining between them. Germline V gives CDR1 LNHDA, CDR2 SQIVND (reference sequence). The CDR3 is made up of 16 amino acids. The CDR3 region is CASSGVRISGNQPQHF. In nucleotides, the CDR3 is TGTGCCAGTAGTGGTGTTAGGATCTCTGGCAATCAGCCCCAGCATTTT.